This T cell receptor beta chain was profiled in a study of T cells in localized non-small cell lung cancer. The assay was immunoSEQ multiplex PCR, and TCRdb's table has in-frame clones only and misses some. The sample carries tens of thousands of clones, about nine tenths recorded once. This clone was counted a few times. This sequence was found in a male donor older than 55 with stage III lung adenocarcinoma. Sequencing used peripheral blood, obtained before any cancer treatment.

The CDR3 nucleotides are TGTGCCAGCAGCCCGGACATCGGGGACCTACGAGGGCAGTACTTC. Encoded protein: CASSPDIGDLRGQYF. The chain carries TRBV5-6 and TRBJ2-7, with D perhaps given as TRBD1 or TRBD2 (5 bases each). The CDR3 extends over 15 amino acids. Germline CDR1 is SGHDT and CDR2 is YYEEEE. Trimming stripped 4 bases from V and 9 bases from J, with 23 bases between.